This T cell receptor (beta chain) was captured by sequencing in a study of blood T cell repertoires in COVID-19. V shed 4 bases and J shed 4 bases, with 16 bases lying between them. Germline-derived CDR1 and CDR2 are SGDLS and YYNGEE. There are 15 residues in the CDR3. This clone ranks as large. Data came from immunoSEQ multiplex PCR; TCRdb stores just in-frame clones and leaves some out. The repertoire holds about 160,000 clones, with around 80% as singletons. The material sequenced was PBMCs or T cells enriched from blood (not recorded which). This chain uses TRBV9 with TRBJ2-3; possibly TRBD2 for D (6 bases). This TCR was recovered from a woman aged 60-75 years who had recovered from COVID-19. The CDR3 region has the DNA TGTGCCAGCAGCCCGTACGGGTCGGGGGCAGATACGCAGTATTTT. The encoded protein is CASSPYGSGADTQYF.